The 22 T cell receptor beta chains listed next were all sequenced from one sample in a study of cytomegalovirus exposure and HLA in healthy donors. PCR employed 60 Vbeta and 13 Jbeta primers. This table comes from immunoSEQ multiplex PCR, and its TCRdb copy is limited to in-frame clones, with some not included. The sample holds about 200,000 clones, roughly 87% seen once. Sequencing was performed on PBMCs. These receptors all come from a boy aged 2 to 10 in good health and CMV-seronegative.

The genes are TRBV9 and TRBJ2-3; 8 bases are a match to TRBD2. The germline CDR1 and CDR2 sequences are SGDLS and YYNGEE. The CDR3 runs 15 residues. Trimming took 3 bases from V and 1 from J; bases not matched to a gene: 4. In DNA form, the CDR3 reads TGTGCCAGCAGCGCACCGGGGGGGGGCACAGATACGCAGTATTTT. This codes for CASSAPGGGTDTQYF.

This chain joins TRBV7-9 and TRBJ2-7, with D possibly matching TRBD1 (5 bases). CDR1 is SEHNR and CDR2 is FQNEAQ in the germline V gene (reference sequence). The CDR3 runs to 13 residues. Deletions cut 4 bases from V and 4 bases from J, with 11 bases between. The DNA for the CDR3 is TGTGCCAGCAGCTCGAAGGGGAAGTACGAGCAGTACTTC. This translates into CASSSKGKYEQYF.

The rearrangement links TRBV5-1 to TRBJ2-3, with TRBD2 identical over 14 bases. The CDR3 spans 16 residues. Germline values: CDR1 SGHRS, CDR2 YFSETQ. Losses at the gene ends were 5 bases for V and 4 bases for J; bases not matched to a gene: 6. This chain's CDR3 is CASRRLAGGRPDTQYF. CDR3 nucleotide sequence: TGCGCCAGCAGGCGACTAGCGGGGGGGCGTCCAGATACGCAGTATTTT.

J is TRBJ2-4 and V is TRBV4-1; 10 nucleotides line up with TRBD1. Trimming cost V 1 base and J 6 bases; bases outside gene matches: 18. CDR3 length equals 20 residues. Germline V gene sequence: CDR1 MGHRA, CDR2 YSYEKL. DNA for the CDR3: TGCGCCAGCAGCCAAGTTCCCGGGACAGGGGTTCGCCTCGGGCCAAACATTCAGTACTTC. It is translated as CASSQVPGTGVRLGPNIQYF.

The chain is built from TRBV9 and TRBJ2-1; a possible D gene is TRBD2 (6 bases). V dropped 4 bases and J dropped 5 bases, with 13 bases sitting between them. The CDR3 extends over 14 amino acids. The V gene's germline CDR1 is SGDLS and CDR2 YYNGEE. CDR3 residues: CASSPREFNNEQFF. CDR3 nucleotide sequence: TGTGCCAGCAGCCCCCGGGAGTTCAACAATGAGCAGTTCTTC.

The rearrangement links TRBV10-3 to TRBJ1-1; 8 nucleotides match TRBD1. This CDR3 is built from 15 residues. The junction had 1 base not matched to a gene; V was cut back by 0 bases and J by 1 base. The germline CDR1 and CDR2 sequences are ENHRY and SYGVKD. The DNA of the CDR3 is TGTGCCATCAGTGAGTCGGGGACAGGGAACACTGAAGCTTTCTTT. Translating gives CAISESGTGNTEAFF.

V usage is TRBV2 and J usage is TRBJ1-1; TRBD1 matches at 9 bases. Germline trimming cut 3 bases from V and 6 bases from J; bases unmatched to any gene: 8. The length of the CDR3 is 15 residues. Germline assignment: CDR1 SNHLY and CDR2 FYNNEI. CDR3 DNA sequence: TGTGCCAGCAGTGATACTACAGGGGGCATAGCTGAAGCTTTCTTT. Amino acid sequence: CASSDTTGGIAEAFF.

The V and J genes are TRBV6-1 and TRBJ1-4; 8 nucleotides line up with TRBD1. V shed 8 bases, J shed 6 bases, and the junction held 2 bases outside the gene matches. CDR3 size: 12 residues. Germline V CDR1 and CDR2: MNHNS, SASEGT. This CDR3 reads CASGTGDEKLFF. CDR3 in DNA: TGTGCCAGCGGGACAGGTGATGAAAAACTGTTTTTT.

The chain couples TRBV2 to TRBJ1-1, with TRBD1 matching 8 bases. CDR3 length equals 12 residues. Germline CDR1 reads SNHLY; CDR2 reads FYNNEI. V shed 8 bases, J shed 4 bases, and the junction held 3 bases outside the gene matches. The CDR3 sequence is CASGQGGTEAFF. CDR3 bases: TGTGCCAGCGGACAGGGCGGCACTGAAGCTTTCTTT.

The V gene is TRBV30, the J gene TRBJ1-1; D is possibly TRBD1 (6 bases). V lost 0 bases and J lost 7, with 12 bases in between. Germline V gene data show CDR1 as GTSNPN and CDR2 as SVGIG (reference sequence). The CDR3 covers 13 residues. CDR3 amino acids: CAWSVGTSNEAFF. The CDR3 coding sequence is TGTGCCTGGAGTGTAGGGACATCCAATGAAGCTTTCTTT.

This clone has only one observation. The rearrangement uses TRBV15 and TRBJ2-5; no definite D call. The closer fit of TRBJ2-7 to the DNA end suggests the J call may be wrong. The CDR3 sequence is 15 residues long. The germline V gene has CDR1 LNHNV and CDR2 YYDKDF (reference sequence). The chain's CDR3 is CATSRDLDTSYEQYF. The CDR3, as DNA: TGTGCCACCAGCAGAGATTTAGACACATCCTACGAGCAGTACTTC.

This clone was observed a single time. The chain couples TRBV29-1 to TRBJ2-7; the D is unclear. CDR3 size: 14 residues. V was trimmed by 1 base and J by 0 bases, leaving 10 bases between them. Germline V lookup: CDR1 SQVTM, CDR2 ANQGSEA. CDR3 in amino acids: CSVEGVASSYEQYF. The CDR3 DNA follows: TGCAGCGTTGAAGGAGTAGCAAGCTCCTACGAGCAGTACTTC.

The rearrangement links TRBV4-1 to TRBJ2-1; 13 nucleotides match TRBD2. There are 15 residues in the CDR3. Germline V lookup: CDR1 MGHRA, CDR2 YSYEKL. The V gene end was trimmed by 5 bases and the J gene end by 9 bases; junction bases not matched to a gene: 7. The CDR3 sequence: CASSNGLAGVAEQFF. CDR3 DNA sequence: TGCGCCAGCAGCAACGGACTAGCGGGAGTTGCTGAGCAGTTCTTC.

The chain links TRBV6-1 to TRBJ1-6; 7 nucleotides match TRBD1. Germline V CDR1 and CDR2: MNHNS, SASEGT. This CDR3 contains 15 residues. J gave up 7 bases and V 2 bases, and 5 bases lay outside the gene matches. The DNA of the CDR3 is TGTGCCAGCAGTGAAAAGGGACAGTTAAATTCACCCCTCCACTTT. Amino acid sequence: CASSEKGQLNSPLHF.

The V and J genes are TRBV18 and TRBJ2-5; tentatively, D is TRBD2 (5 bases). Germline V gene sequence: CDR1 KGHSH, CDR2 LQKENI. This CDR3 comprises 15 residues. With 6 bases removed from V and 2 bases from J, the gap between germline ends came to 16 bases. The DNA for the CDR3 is TGTGCCAGCTCCCCTCCTCCCGGGGAACAAGAGACCCAGTACTTC. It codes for CASSPPPGEQETQYF.

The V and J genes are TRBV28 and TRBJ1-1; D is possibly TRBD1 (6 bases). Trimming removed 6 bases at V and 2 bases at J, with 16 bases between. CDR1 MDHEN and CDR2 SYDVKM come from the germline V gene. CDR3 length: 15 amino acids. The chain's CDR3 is CASRTLTGVNTEAFF. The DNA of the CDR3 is TGTGCCAGCAGAACCTTGACAGGAGTTAACACTGAAGCTTTCTTT.

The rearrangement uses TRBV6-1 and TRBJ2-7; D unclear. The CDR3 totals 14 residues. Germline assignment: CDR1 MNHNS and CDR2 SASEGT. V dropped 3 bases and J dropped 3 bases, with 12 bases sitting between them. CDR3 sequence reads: CASSDHIRNYEQYF. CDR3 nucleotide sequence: TGTGCCAGCAGTGACCACATCAGGAACTACGAGCAGTACTTC.

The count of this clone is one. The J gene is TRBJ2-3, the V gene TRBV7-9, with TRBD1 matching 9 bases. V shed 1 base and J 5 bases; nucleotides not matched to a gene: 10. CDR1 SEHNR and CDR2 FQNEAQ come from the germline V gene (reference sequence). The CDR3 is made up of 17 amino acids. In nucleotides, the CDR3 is TGTGCCAGCAGCTTAGGGACAGGGGAGAGTCCGGGAGATACGCAGTATTTT. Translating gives CASSLGTGESPGDTQYF. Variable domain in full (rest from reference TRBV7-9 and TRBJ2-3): DTGVSQNPRHKITKRGQNVTFRCDPISEHNRLYWYRQTLGQGPEFLTYFQNEAQLEKSRLLSDRFSAERPKGSFSTLEIQRTEQGDSAMYLCASSLGTGESPGDTQYFGPGTRLTVL.

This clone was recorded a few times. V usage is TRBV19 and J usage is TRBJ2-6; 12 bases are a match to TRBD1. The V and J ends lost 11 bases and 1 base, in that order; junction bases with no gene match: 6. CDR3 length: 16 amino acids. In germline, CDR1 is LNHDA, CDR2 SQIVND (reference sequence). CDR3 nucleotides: TGTGCCGTTCGGGACAGGGGGCCGTCTGGGGCCAACGTCCTGACTTTC. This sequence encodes CAVRDRGPSGANVLTF.

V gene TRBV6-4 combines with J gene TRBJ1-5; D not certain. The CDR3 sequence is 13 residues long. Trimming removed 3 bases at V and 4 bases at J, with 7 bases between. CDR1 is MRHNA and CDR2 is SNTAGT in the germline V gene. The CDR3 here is CASSDGPNQPQHF. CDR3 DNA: TGTGCCAGCAGTGATGGGCCAAATCAGCCCCAGCATTTT.

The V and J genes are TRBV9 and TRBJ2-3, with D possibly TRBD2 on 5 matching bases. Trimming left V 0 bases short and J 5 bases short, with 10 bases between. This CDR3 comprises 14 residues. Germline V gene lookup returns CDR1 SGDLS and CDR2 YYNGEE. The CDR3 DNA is TGTGCCAGCAGCGTAGGTCGTGAGGGAGATACGCAGTATTTT. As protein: CASSVGREGDTQYF.

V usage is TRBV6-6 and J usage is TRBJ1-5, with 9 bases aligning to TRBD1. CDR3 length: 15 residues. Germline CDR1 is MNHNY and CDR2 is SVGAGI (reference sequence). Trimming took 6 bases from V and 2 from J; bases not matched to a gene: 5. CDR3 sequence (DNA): TGTGCCAGCAGCGGCGGGACAGGGCGCAATCAGCCCCAGCATTTT. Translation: CASSGGTGRNQPQHF.